These 10 T cell receptor beta chains were sequenced from one sample in a study of T cells after yellow fever vaccination. TCRdb reprocessed the 5' RACE reads via MiXCR and lists one record per CDR3 protein. The sample shows 310,000 or so distinct CDR3 sequences, 6.8% of them seen only once. Material: PBMCs, obtained roughly seven weeks after the first yellow fever vaccination. The receptor set was obtained from a man aged 18-30 years who received the YFV17D yellow fever vaccine.

This clonotype has only a few counts. The rearrangement links TRBV5-1 to TRBJ2-1, with D perhaps TRBD2 (7 bases). Trimming stripped 1 base from V and 7 bases from J, with 15 bases between. In germline, CDR1 is SGHRS, CDR2 YFSETQ. The CDR3 sequence is 15 residues long. The CDR3 loop reads CASSLTGGAGNEQFF. The DNA of the CDR3 is TGCGCCAGCAGCTTGACGGGGGGCGCGGGTAATGAGCAGTTCTTC.

This clonotype has at least ten counts. This chain connects TRBV9 to TRBJ1-2; D unclear. The CDR3 totals 14 residues. Germline CDR1 and CDR2: SGDLS and YYNGEE. V lost 3 bases and J lost 5, with 14 bases in between. The CDR3 protein is CASSGSVGGYGYTF. CDR3 nucleotides: TGTGCCAGCAGCGGCTCTGTGGGTGGATATGGCTACACCTTC.

The gene calls are TRBV6-1 and TRBJ2-6, with D hard to call. The CDR3 is 15 amino acids. V was pared by 2 bases and J by 2 bases, with 7 bases between. Looked up from germline, CDR1 is MNHNS and CDR2 is SASEGT. The CDR3 nucleotides are TGTGCCAGCAGTGAACAGGCCACTGGGGCCAACGTCCTGACTTTC. It codes for CASSEQATGANVLTF.

This clonotype appeared a few times. This CDR3 is CASSGRARGYTF. The CDR3 bases are TGTGCCAGCTCAGGACGGGCAAGGGGCTACACCTTC. The chain joins TRBV18 to TRBJ1-2; D is uncertain. CDR1 KGHSH and CDR2 LQKENI come from the germline V gene. V shed 5 bases and J shed 8 bases, with 12 bases lying between them. This CDR3 is 12 amino acids long.

The rearrangement uses TRBV5-6 and TRBJ2-7, with D possibly matching TRBD1 (6 bases). CDR3 size: 13 residues. Trimming shortened V by 4 bases and J by 4 bases, and 12 bases separated the two germline ends. CDR1 and CDR2 from the germline V gene are SGHDT and YYEEEE. The chain's CDR3 is CASSKGQLYEQYV. The CDR3 DNA sequence: TGTGCCAGCAGCAAAGGACAGTTATACGAGCAGTACGTC.

This clonotype was seen a handful of times. The chain uses TRBV29-1 and TRBJ1-1; D call uncertain. Trimming shortened V by 3 bases and J by 4 bases, and 6 bases separated the two germline ends. CDR3 length: 11 residues. Germline assignment: CDR1 SQVTM and CDR2 ANQGSEA. The CDR3 DNA sequence: TGCAGCGTTGATCGCAGCACTGAAGCTTTCTTT. Translation gives CSVDRSTEAFF.

This clonotype appeared many times. The chain recombines TRBV12-3 or TRBV12-4 with TRBJ2-3; D call uncertain. This CDR3 has 15 residues. V was pared by 3 bases and J by 4 bases, with 14 bases between. CDR3 in amino acids: CASSLTVSPADTQYF. As DNA, the CDR3 is TGTGCCAGCAGTTTGACCGTCTCCCCTGCAGATACGCAGTATTTT.

CDR3 sequence: CASSYDSGYTF. The CDR3 bases are TGTGCCAGCAGCTATGATTCTGGCTACACCTTC. This chain connects TRBV5-4 to TRBJ1-2; D uncertain. Germline assignment: CDR1 SGHNT and CDR2 YYREEE (reference sequence). Deletions cut 3 bases from V and 7 bases from J, with 7 bases between. This CDR3 region has 11 residues.

This clonotype was seen more than once but under ten times. This sequence joins TRBV6-5 and TRBJ2-1, with D perhaps TRBD2 (6 bases). V dropped 4 bases and J dropped 7 bases, with 17 bases sitting between them. The germline gives CDR1 MNHEY, CDR2 SVGAGI. The CDR3 sequence is 15 residues long. CDR3 loop: CASSSSPGVRNEQFF. In DNA, the CDR3 is TGTGCCAGCAGTTCGTCCCCGGGGGTTCGGAATGAGCAGTTCTTC.

A few counts support this clonotype. The chain couples TRBV10-3 to TRBJ2-5; 9 bases are a match to TRBD1. Germline values: CDR1 ENHRY, CDR2 SYGVKD. There are 16 residues in the CDR3. The V gene end was trimmed by 4 bases and the J gene end by 5 bases; junction bases not matched to a gene: 11. The CDR3 coding sequence is TGTGCCATCAGTGGCGGGACAGGGCCTCCGGCGGAGACCCAGTACTTC. The encoded protein is CAISGGTGPPAETQYF.